This entry concerns a single TCR beta chain. The data originate from a study of blood T cell repertoires in COVID-19. This CDR3 spans 14 amino acids. Trimming shortened V by 2 bases and J by 1 base, and 12 bases separated the two germline ends. Germline V CDR1 and CDR2: GTSNPN, SVGIG (reference sequence). Some clones are missing from TCRdb's copy, which holds only in-frame ones; the method was immunoSEQ multiplex PCR. Of 360,000 or so clones listed, under 85% are singletons. Participants, 18 to 89 years old, spanned 24 US areas. The sequence came from a woman between 45 and 65 years old who had recovered from COVID-19. The material sequenced was PBMCs or T cells enriched from blood (not recorded which). The V call is TRBV30, the J call TRBJ2-7; TRBD1 is a possible D gene (5 bases). The CDR3 DNA sequence: TGTGCCTGGAGTCGCCTCAGGGCATCCTACGAGCAGTACTTC. Translating it yields CAWSRLRASYEQYF.